The next 18 T cell receptor beta chains were all read from a single sample in a study of T cells in Graves' hyperthyroidism and ophthalmopathy. TCR beta CDR3 regions were amplified from RNA. HTBI primers were employed in a first-round RT-PCR of the TCR CDR3. From the multiplex PCR reads, TCRdb called clonotypes with MiXCR, one entry per CDR3 protein. The repertoire has under 750,000 distinct CDR3 sequences, around 20% of them found once; the top ten carry about a sixth. What was sequenced was blood. These receptors all stem from a woman in her fifties or sixties with Graves' hyperthyroidism that later progressed to Graves' ophthalmopathy.

This rearrangement joins TRBV9 to TRBJ1-1; 7 bases align to TRBD1. CDR1 is SGDLS and CDR2 is YYNGEE in the germline V gene. The CDR3 is made up of 15 amino acids. With 4 bases clipped from V and 3 bases from J, the junction kept 9 bases outside the gene matches. The CDR3 DNA is TGTGCCAGCAGCACACTGGACAGGCCGTACACTGAAGCTTTCTTT. Encoded protein: CASSTLDRPYTEAFF.

This clonotype was picked up many times. The J gene is TRBJ1-2, the V gene TRBV12-3 or TRBV12-4, with TRBD1 identical over 9 bases. V was clipped by 3 bases and J by 1 base; unmatched bases: 6. This CDR3 region has 16 residues. Written as DNA, the CDR3 is TGTGCCAGCAGTTTCTCCGGGACAGGGAGTAACTATGGCTACACCTTC. It yields the protein CASSFSGTGSNYGYTF.

This clonotype was seen a handful of times. The chain combines TRBV10-1 with TRBJ2-5, with TRBD2 matching over 8 bases. CDR3 length: 14 residues. V lost 3 bases and J lost 2; bases outside the gene matches: 2. The germline V gene encodes CDR1 WNHNN and CDR2 SYGVQD (reference sequence). The CDR3 coding sequence is TGCGCCAGCAGTGACCGACTAGCGCAAGAGACCCAGTACTTC. This translates into CASSDRLAQETQYF.

The V gene is TRBV12-3 or TRBV12-4, the J gene TRBJ2-2; D is tentatively TRBD1 or TRBD2 (6 bases each). V was clipped by 5 bases and J by 6 bases, with 10 bases between them. This CDR3 contains 13 residues. The CDR3 sequence: CASSHREAGELFF. The CDR3 bases are TGTGCCAGCAGTCACAGGGAGGCCGGGGAGCTGTTTTTT.

There are a few counts of this clonotype. V gene TRBV6-1 combines with J gene TRBJ2-2; 7 nucleotides align to TRBD1. With V trimmed by 2 bases and J by 4 bases, 4 bases remained unmatched. Germline V gene data show CDR1 as MNHNS and CDR2 as SASEGT. There are 15 residues in the CDR3. The CDR3 bases are TGTGCCAGCAGTGAAATGTCAGGGGGCACCGGGGAGCTGTTTTTT. Translation gives CASSEMSGGTGELFF.

This clonotype has just a few counts. The chain has TRBV27 and TRBJ2-2; 8 positions match TRBD2. Germline-derived CDR1 and CDR2 are MNHEY and SMNVEV (reference sequence). The J segment lost 9 bases and the V segment lost 8 bases, leaving 8 bases of the junction unmatched. The CDR3 spans 13 residues. CDR3 coding DNA: TGTGCCAGCGGGCTACTAGCGGACTGGGAGCTGTTTTTT. This sequence encodes CASGLLADWELFF.

J is TRBJ1-3 and V is TRBV18; D is unresolved. The CDR3 covers 14 residues. CDR1 KGHSH and CDR2 LQKENI come from the germline V gene. The V end lost 4 bases, the J end lost 4 bases, and 11 bases lay between the germline ends. The CDR3 region is CASSLNRGGNTIYF. The CDR3 DNA reads as TGTGCCAGCTCACTAAACCGTGGGGGAAACACCATATATTTT.

The rearrangement links TRBV3-1 to TRBJ2-1, with 7 bases aligning to TRBD1. Germline CDR1 LGHDT, CDR2 YNNKEL (reference sequence). After removal of 4 bases from V and 7 bases from J, the junction contained 10 bases not matched to a gene. The CDR3 extends over 15 amino acids. In nucleotides, the CDR3 is TGTGCCAGCAGCCTTGGGACAGCCGGTAAGAATGAGCAGTTCTTC. Its protein is CASSLGTAGKNEQFF.

This clonotype was counted ten times or more. This chain links TRBV6-1 with TRBJ1-2; 7 bases are shared with TRBD1. The V and J ends lost 4 bases and 0 bases, in that order; junction bases with no gene match: 5. Germline V CDR1 and CDR2: MNHNS, SASEGT. This CDR3 spans 15 amino acids. CDR3 DNA sequence: TGTGCCAGCAGTGGAGGGACAGAAGCTAACTATGGCTACACCTTC. Its translation: CASSGGTEANYGYTF.

In its sample, this clonotype was seen a few times. This chain connects TRBV5-8 to TRBJ1-6; no firm D call. The CDR3 covers 15 residues. CDR1 SGHTS and CDR2 YDEGEE come from the germline V gene. Deletions cut 1 base from V and 4 bases from J, with 9 bases between. This CDR3 reads CASSLKSYYNSPLHF. The CDR3 nucleotides read TGTGCCAGCAGCTTGAAGAGCTATTATAATTCACCCCTCCACTTT.

The chain employs TRBV2 and TRBJ1-1, with 9 bases lining up with TRBD1. V trimming: 3 bases; J trimming: 0 bases; junction bases outside the gene matches: 2. The CDR3 is made up of 15 amino acids. The germline V gene encodes CDR1 SNHLY and CDR2 FYNNEI. CDR3 nucleotides: TGTGCCAGCAGTGATCGACAGGGGGTGAACACTGAAGCTTTCTTT. Residues: CASSDRQGVNTEAFF.

This clonotype showed up just a few times. This chain connects TRBV20-1 to TRBJ2-7; D tentatively reads TRBD1 or TRBD2 (5 bases each). Trimming left V 4 bases short and J 0 bases short, with 10 bases between. From germline, CDR1 is DFQATT and CDR2 SNEGSKA (reference sequence). This CDR3 is built from 13 residues. This CDR3 is CSATGTVSYEQYF. In nucleotides, the CDR3 is TGCAGTGCTACGGGGACCGTCTCCTACGAGCAGTACTTC.

The V and J genes are TRBV12-3 or TRBV12-4 and TRBJ1-1; perhaps TRBD1 as D (6 bases). This CDR3 spans 13 amino acids. Between the trimmed V and J ends, which lost 1 base and 8 bases, there was a span of 11 bases. DNA of the CDR3: TGTGCCAGCAGTTTAGTTCAGGGGTTAGAAGCTTTCTTT. Its protein product is CASSLVQGLEAFF.

In its sample, this clonotype was seen many times. The V gene is TRBV18, the J gene TRBJ1-4; TRBD1 matches 10 bases. V lost 2 bases and J lost 5; bases outside the gene matches: 2. The length of the CDR3 is 15 residues. The V gene's germline CDR1 is KGHSH and CDR2 LQKENI. CDR3 amino acids: CASSPGTGENEKLFF. The CDR3, as DNA: TGTGCCAGCTCACCAGGGACAGGGGAAAATGAAAAACTGTTTTTT.

This clonotype appeared many times. This chain links TRBV18 with TRBJ1-1; the match to TRBD1 covers 8 bases. The CDR3 is 15 residues long. The junction had 6 bases not matched to a gene; V was cut back by 3 bases and J by 3 bases. Germline V CDR1 and CDR2: KGHSH, LQKENI. In DNA, the CDR3 is TGTGCCAGCTCACCGTCAGGGGGCAGGGACACTGAAGCTTTCTTT. It yields the protein CASSPSGGRDTEAFF.

The chain carries TRBV7-6 and TRBJ2-7; D ambiguous. Germline loops: CDR1 SGHVS, CDR2 FNYEAQ. The germline V and J ends were trimmed by 4 bases and 2 bases, with 9 bases remaining between them. This CDR3 region has 13 residues. CDR3 nucleotides: TGTGCCAGCAGCTCGAAGTATACCTACGAGCAGTACTTC. This encodes CASSSKYTYEQYF.

The V call is TRBV10-3, the J call TRBJ1-1; possibly TRBD1 for D (6 bases). In germline, CDR1 is ENHRY, CDR2 SYGVKD. This CDR3 spans 14 amino acids. Trimming shortened V by 4 bases and J by 5 bases, and 14 bases separated the two germline ends. The CDR3 DNA follows: TGTGCCATCAGTGCAGGGCAGGGGAGGACTGAAGCTTTCTTT. Its translation is CAISAGQGRTEAFF.

This clonotype has only a few counts. The chain combines TRBV9 with TRBJ2-1, with TRBD1 as a possible D gene (6 bases). The CDR3 contains 16 residues. V shed 0 bases and J shed 8 bases, with 18 bases lying between them. Looked up from germline, CDR1 is SGDLS and CDR2 is YYNGEE. CDR3 amino acids: CASSVAGDNELDEQFF. The CDR3 nucleotides are TGTGCCAGCAGCGTAGCAGGGGATAATGAACTCGATGAGCAGTTCTTC.